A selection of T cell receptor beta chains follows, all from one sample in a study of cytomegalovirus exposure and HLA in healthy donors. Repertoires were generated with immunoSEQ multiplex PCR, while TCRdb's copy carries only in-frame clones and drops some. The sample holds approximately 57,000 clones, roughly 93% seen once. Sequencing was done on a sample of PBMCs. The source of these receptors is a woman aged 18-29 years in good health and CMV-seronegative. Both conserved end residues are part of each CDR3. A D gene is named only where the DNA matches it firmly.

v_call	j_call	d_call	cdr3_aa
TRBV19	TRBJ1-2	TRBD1	CASSTRDRANYGYTF
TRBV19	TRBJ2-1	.	CASSIGEPAYNEQFF
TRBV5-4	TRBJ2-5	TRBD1	CASSSRPGQQETQYF
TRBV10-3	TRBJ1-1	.	CAISESMGSKTEAFF
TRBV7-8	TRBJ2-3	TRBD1	CAASSGTGQYF
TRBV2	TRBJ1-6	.	CASSPGLGAPLHF
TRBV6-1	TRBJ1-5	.	CASRAGSQPQHF
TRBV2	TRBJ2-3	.	CASSYFLTSDTQYF
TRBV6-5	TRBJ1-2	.	CASSLSEAYGYTF
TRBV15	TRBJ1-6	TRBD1	CATSRAQGSPSPLHF
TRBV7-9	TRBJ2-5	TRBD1	CASSFRDRVETQYF
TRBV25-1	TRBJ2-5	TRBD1	CASSASDRVVETQYF
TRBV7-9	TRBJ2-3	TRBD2	CASSSPETSGVWDTQYF
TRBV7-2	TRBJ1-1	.	CASSFGSTLVNTEAFF
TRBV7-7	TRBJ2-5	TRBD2	CASSLGPLLAGVETQYF